The T cell receptor beta chain under discussion was sequenced for a study of shared clonotypes between healthy human individuals. Study-wide findings and caveats: Across a handful of donors, naive CD4 shared 5% to 5.5%, naive CD8 over 3%, memory CD4 roughly 2.5%, memory CD8 0.4% to 0.5%. In general, naive subsets displayed greater estimated richness than memory subsets did.

There were no recent acute infections or vaccinations among the donors, who were healthy HIV-negative adults. Repertoires were generated with immunoSEQ multiplex PCR, while TCRdb's copy carries only in-frame clones and drops some. There are about 1 million clones in the sample; 65% to 75% occur only once, and approximately 1.5% lies in the top ten. In the case of this clone: The antigen is not known.

Germline V CDR1 and CDR2: SGHAT, FQNNGV. V gave up 3 bases and J gave up 5 bases, with 14 bases separating them. The CDR3 totals 14 residues. The sample comprised memory CD4+ T cells sorted from blood. Subset here: CD45RA-negative fraction. The sequence was obtained from a man younger than 35 in good health. This sequence joins TRBV11-2 and TRBJ2-7; D is possibly TRBD1 (5 bases). In DNA form, the CDR3 reads TGTGCCAGCAGCTTCTCCAGGGCCCCCAACGAGCAGTACTTC. Protein sequence: CASSFSRAPNEQYF.